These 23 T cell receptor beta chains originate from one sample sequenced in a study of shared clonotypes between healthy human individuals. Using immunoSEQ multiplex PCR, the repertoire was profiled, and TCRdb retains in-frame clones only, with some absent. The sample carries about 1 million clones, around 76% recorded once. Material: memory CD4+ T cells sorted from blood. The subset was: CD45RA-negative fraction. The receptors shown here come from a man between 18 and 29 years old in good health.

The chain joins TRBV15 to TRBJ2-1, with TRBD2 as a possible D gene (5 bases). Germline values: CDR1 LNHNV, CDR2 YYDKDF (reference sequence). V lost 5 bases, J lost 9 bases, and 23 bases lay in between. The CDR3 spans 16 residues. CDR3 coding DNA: TGTGCCACCAGCCCCAATTTGAGGGCCGGCCCAGGTGAGCAGTTCTTC. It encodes CATSPNLRAGPGEQFF.

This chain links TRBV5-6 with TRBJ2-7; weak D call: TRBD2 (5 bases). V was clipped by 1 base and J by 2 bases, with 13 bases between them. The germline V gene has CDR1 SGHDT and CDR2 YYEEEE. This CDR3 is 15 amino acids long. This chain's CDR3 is CASSLRATGTYEQYF. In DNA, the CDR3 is TGTGCCAGCAGCTTGAGAGCGACGGGAACCTACGAGCAGTACTTC.

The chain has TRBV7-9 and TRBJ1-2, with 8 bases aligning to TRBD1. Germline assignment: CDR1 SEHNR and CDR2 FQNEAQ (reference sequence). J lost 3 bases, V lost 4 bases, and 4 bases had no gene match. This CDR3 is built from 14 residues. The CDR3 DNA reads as TGTGCCAGCAGCTGGACAGGGCCCCACTATGGCTACACCTTC. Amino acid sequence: CASSWTGPHYGYTF.

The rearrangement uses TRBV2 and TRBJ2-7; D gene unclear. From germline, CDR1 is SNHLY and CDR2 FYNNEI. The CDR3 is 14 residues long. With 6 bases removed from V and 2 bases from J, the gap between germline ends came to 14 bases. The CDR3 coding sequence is TGTGCCAGCAGCGGTAATAGAGAGGCCTACGAGCAGTACTTC. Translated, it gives CASSGNREAYEQYF.

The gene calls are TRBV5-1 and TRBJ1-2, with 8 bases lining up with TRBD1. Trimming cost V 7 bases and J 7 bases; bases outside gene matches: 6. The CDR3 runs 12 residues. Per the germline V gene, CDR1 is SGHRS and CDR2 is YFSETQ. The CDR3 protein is CASGPGTGGYTF. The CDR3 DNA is TGCGCCAGCGGCCCGGGGACAGGTGGCTACACCTTC.

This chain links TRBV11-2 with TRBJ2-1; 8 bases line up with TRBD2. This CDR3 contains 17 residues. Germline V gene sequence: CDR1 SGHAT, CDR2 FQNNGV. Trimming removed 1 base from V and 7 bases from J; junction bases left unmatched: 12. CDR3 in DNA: TGTGCCAGCAGCTTAGGACTAGCGCCAAGGGCTGGTAATGAGCAGTTCTTC. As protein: CASSLGLAPRAGNEQFF.

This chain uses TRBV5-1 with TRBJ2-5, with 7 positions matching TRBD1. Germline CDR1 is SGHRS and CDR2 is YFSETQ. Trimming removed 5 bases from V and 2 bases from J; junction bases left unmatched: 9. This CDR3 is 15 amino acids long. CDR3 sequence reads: CASRGNTGDQETQYF. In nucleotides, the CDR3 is TGCGCCAGCAGGGGGAACACAGGGGATCAAGAGACCCAGTACTTC.

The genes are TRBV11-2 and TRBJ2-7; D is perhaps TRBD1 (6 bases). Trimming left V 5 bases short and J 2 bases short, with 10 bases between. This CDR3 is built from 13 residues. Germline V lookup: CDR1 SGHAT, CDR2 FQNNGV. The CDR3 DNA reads TGTGCCAGCAGCCCCCAGGGGACCTACGAGCAGTACTTC. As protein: CASSPQGTYEQYF.

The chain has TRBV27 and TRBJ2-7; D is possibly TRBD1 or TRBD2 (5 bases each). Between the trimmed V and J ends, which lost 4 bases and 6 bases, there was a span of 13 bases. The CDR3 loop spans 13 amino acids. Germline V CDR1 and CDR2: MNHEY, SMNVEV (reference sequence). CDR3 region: CASSWDPRFEQYF. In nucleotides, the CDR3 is TGTGCCAGCAGTTGGGACCCTCGATTCGAGCAGTACTTC.

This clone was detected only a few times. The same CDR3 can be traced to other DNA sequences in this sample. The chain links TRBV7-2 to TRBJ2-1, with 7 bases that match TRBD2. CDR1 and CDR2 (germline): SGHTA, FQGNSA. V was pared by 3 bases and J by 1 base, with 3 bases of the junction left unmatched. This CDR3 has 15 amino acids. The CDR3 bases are TGTGCCAGCAGCTTCTCTAGCGGATCCTACAATGAGCAGTTCTTC. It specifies CASSFSSGSYNEQFF.

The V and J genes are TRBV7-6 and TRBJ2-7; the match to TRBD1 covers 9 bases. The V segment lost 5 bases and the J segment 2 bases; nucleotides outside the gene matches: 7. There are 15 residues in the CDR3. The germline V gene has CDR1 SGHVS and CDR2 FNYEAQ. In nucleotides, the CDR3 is TGTGCCAGCAGCCCACAGGGGGCGCAGGCCTACGAGCAGTACTTC. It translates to CASSPQGAQAYEQYF.

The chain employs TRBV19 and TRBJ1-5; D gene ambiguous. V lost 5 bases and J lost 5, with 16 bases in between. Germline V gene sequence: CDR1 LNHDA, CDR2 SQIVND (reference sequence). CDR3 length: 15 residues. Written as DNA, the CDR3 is TGTGCCAGTAGTTCACTTGAGGGTTGGGATCAGCCCCAGCATTTT. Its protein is CASSSLEGWDQPQHF.

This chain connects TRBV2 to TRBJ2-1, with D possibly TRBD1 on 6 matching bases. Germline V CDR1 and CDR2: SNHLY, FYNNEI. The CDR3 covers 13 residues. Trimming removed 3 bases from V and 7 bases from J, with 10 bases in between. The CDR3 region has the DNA TGTGCCAGCAGTGAGGGGGCCGCAAATGAGCAGTTCTTC. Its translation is CASSEGAANEQFF.

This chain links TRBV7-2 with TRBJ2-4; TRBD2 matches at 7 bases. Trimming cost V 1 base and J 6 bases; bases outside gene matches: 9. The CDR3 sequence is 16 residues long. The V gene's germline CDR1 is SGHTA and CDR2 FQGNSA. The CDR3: CASSLVLGLMRNIQYF. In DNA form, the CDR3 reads TGTGCCAGCAGCTTAGTGTTGGGACTAATGCGAAACATTCAGTACTTC.

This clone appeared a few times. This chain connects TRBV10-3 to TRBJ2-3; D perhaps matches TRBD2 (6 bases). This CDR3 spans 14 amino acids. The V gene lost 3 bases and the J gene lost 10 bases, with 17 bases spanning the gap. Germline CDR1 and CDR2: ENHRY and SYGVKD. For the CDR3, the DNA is TGTGCCATCAGTGATGGACTAATCGGCCAAGCGCAGTATTTT. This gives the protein CAISDGLIGQAQYF.

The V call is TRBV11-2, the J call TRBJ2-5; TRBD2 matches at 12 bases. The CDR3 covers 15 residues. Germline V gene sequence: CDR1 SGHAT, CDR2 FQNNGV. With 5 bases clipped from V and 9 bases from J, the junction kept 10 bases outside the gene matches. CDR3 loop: CASSKTSGGLTAQYF. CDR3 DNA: TGTGCCAGCAGCAAGACTAGCGGGGGTCTCACGGCCCAGTACTTC. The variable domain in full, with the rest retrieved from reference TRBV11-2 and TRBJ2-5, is EAGVAQSPRYKIIEKRQSVAFWCNPISGHATLYWYQQILGQGPKLLIQFQNNGVVDDSQLPKDRFSAERLKGVDSTLKIQPAKLEDSAVYLCASSKTSGGLTAQYFGPGTRLLVL.

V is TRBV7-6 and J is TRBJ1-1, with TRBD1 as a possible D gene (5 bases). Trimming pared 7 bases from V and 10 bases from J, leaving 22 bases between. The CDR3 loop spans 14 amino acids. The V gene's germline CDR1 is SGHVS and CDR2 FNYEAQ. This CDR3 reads CASTQGPTTVTAFF. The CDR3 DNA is TGTGCCAGCACCCAAGGTCCCACGACAGTGACAGCTTTCTTT.

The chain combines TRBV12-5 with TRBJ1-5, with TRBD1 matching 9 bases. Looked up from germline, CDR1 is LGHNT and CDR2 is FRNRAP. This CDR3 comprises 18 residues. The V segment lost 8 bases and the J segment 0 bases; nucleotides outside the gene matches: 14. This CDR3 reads CASSSPGTGPNSNQPQHF. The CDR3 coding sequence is TGTGCTAGTTCCTCGCCCGGGACAGGGCCAAATAGCAATCAGCCCCAGCATTTT.

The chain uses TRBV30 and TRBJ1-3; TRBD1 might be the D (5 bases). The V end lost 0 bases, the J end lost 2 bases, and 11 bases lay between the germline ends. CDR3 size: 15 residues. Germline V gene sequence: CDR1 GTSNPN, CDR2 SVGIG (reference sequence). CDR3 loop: CAWSVLGTTGNTIYF. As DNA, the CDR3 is TGTGCCTGGAGTGTACTGGGGACTACTGGAAACACCATATATTTT. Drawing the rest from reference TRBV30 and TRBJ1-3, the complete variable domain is SQTIHQWPATLVQPVGSPLSLECTVEGTSNPNLYWYRQAAGRGLQLLFYSVGIGQISSEVPQNLSASRPQDRQFILSSKKLLLSDSGFYLCAWSVLGTTGNTIYFGEGSWLTVV.

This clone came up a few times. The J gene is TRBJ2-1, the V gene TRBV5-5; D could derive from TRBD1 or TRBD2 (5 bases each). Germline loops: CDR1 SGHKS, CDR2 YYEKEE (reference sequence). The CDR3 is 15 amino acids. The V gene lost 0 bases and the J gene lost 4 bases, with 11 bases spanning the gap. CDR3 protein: CASSLVGTYYNEQFF. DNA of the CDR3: TGTGCCAGCAGCTTGGTTGGGACGTATTACAATGAGCAGTTCTTC.

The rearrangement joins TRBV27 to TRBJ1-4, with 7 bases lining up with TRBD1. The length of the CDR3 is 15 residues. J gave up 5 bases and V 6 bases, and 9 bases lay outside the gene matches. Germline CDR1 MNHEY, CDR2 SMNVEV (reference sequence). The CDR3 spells CASSLGPQGNEKLFF. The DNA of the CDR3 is TGTGCCAGCAGCCTAGGACCACAGGGGAATGAAAAACTGTTTTTT.

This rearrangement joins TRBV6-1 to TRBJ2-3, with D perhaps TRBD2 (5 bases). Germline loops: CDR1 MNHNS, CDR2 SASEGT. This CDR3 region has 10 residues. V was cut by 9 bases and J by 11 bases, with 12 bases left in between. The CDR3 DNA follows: TGTGCCAGAGAACTAGGAGTGCAGTATTTT. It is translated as CARELGVQYF.

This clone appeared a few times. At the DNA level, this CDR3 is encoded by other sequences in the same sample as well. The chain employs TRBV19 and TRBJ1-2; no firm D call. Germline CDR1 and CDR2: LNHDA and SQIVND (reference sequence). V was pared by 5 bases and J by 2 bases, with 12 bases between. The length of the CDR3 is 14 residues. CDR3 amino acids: CASSPGTANYGYTF. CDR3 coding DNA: TGTGCCAGTAGTCCCGGTACCGCGAACTATGGCTACACCTTC.